This T cell receptor beta chain was observed in a study of lymphopenia after photon versus proton radiotherapy. The repertoire was sequenced with immunoSEQ multiplex PCR; TCRdb's copy has only in-frame clones and lacks some. The sample includes around 53,000 clones, around four fifths of them seen just once. On this clone: Antigen specificity is unknown.

Study conclusions and caveats: Survival link was tested only in deceased patients; proton benefit remains a possibility. Post-nadir diversity loss with photons came from oligoclonal expansion, particularly CD8+ Temra cells. Post-nadir TCR diversity decline inversely tracked overall survival among those who died. Relative stability marked proton patients; photon patients lost diversity and naive cells.

V lost 6 bases, J lost 1 base, and 13 bases lay in between. The CDR3 runs to 14 residues. CDR1 is KGHSH and CDR2 is LQKENI in the germline V gene. The V and J genes are TRBV18 and TRBJ2-7; D not certain. The clonotype was recovered from a man between 50 and 59 years old with gastric cancer. The specimen comprised peripheral blood, sampled from a patient treated with photon-based radiotherapy. The CDR3 DNA reads TGTGCCAGCTCCCTCATGGGCGGATCCTACGAGCAGTACTTC. This encodes CASSLMGGSYEQYF.